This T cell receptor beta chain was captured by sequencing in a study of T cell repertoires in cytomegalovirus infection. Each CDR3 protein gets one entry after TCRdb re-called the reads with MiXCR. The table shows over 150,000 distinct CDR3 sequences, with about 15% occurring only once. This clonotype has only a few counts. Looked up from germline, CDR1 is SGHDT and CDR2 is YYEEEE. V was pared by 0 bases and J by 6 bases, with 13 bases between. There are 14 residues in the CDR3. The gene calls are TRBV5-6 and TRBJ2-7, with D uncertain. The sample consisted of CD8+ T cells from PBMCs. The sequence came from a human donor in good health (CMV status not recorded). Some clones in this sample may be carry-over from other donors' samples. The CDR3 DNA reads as TGTGCCAGCAGCTTGGCGATCTCTAGTGGCGAGCAGTACTTC. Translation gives CASSLAISSGEQYF. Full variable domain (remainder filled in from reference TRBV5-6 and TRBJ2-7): DAGVTQSPTHLIKTRGQQVTLRCSPKSGHDTVSWYQQALGQGPQFIFQYYEEEERQRGNFPDRFSGHQFPNYSSELNVNALLLGDSALYLCASSLAISSGEQYFGPGTRLTVT.